What follows are 5 T cell receptor beta chains derived from one specimen sequenced in a study of preoperative IRX-2 immunotherapy in early breast cancer (dated by TCRdb to the late 2010s). This specimen's treatment or condition label, interpreted: preoperative locoregional IRX-2 cytokine immunotherapy. The library was prepared using the immunoSEQ multiplex PCR assay. TCRdb holds this immuneACCESS table with in-frame rearrangements only. Some clones are missing; in checked studies, unresolved V genes explain under half, and the rest has no known cause. The sample data list about 98,000 clones, and 86% of these were observed just once. The ten largest clones add up to about 1.9% of the sample. Sequencing was performed on tumor tissue, taken after IRX-2 immunotherapy. The receptors stem from a human donor with breast cancer.

The chain couples TRBV28 to TRBJ2-7; D gene ambiguous. CDR3 length equals 13 residues. The germline V and J ends were trimmed by 8 bases and 1 base, with 12 bases remaining between them. Germline CDR1 is MDHEN and CDR2 is SYDVKM. DNA for the CDR3: TGTGCCAGCCGAAAACCCGGGTCCTACGAGCAGTACTTC. This sequence encodes CASRKPGSYEQYF.

The chain is built from TRBV9 and TRBJ2-2; TRBD2 aligns across 8 bases. Per germline, CDR1 SGDLS and CDR2 YYNGEE. Trimming cost V 0 bases and J 6 bases; bases outside gene matches: 13. The length of the CDR3 is 18 residues. The CDR3 DNA reads TGTGCCAGCAGCGTAGGAATTCGAGCGGGAGAGAGGGCCGGGGAGCTGTTTTTT. Translating gives CASSVGIRAGERAGELFF.

To note about this clone: The CDR3 end falls 1 residue outside the read, so it is completed with the germline J gene. J is TRBJ2-5 and V is TRBV10-3; D remains ambiguous. The germline gives CDR1 ENHRY, CDR2 SYGVKD. The CDR3 has 13 amino acids. V lost 0 bases, J lost 3 bases, and 5 bases lay in between. Here the CDR3 reads CAISESAEETQYF. Partial CDR3 DNA: TGTGCCATCAGTGAGTCGGCGGAAGAGACCCAGTAC.

The chain uses TRBV19 and TRBJ1-4; D unresolved. The CDR3 runs to 14 residues. V lost 3 bases to trimming and J lost 6 bases, with 11 bases between them. CDR1 and CDR2 (germline): LNHDA, SQIVND (reference sequence). The CDR3 loop is CASSIGFGDEKLFF. The CDR3, as DNA: TGTGCCAGTAGTATCGGGTTTGGGGATGAAAAACTGTTTTTT.

The V and J genes are TRBV19 and TRBJ2-3; 8 bases match TRBD2. V trimming: 5 bases; J trimming: 0 bases; junction bases outside the gene matches: 7. Germline-derived CDR1 and CDR2 are LNHDA and SQIVND (reference sequence). This CDR3 comprises 16 residues. DNA for the CDR3: TGTGCCAGTAGTTCACTAGCGGAAGAGAGCACAGATACGCAGTATTTT. Translation: CASSSLAEESTDTQYF.